These 7 T cell receptor beta chains originate from one sample sequenced in a study of T-cell memory formation after mild COVID-19. TCRdb re-called the 5' RACE reads with MiXCR, one entry per CDR3 protein. The sample has over 500,000 distinct CDR3 sequences, roughly 17% seen once. The source material was PBMCs or a T cell subset sorted from them (not recorded which). The receptors were sampled from an adult woman who had mild COVID-19 (a few samples of this study predate the infection). Cell type and time point are not known.

This clonotype appeared a few times. V gene TRBV6-5 combines with J gene TRBJ2-1; possible D gene TRBD2, 5 bases. This CDR3 has 18 residues. Germline V lookup: CDR1 MNHEY, CDR2 SVGAGI. Trimming left V 5 bases short and J 5 bases short, with 25 bases between. Here the CDR3 reads CASSTYGDPRLLDNEQFF. The CDR3 bases are TGTGCCAGCAGTACATACGGGGATCCACGGCTACTCGACAATGAGCAGTTCTTC.

V usage is TRBV9 and J usage is TRBJ2-3, with 11 bases fitting TRBD2. The germline V gene encodes CDR1 SGDLS and CDR2 YYNGEE. J was trimmed by 4 bases and V by 2 bases; bases with no gene match: 6. The length of the CDR3 is 16 residues. The DNA of the CDR3 is TGTGCCAGCAGCGTTCCTCTAGCGGGAGGCTCAGATACGCAGTATTTT. It specifies CASSVPLAGGSDTQYF.

The V and J genes are TRBV3-1 and TRBJ2-3; D is unclear. The CDR3 totals 15 residues. From germline, CDR1 is LGHDT and CDR2 YNNKEL (reference sequence). V was trimmed by 1 base and J by 4 bases, leaving 12 bases between them. CDR3 sequence reads: CASSQARLAADTQYF. CDR3 bases: TGTGCCAGCAGCCAAGCCCGATTAGCTGCAGATACGCAGTATTTT.

The chain carries TRBV12-3 or TRBV12-4 and TRBJ1-2; the D gene is possibly TRBD1 (5 bases). There are 15 residues in the CDR3. Trimming removed 1 base from V and 8 bases from J, with 17 bases in between. For the CDR3, the DNA is TGTGCCAGCAGTTTAGGAGTGGGGCGCCCCCGGGGCTACACCTTC. Its protein product is CASSLGVGRPRGYTF.

The V and J genes are TRBV5-1 and TRBJ2-3; 9 bases line up with TRBD1. This CDR3 has 14 residues. Germline V gene sequence: CDR1 SGHRS, CDR2 YFSETQ. The trim removed 2 bases at V and 5 bases at J, leaving 3 bases unmatched. CDR3 bases: TGCGCCAGCAGCTTACCGACAGGGGGAGATACGCAGTATTTT. It translates to CASSLPTGGDTQYF. Looking up the rest from reference TRBV5-1 and TRBJ2-3 gives the full variable domain: KAGVTQTPRYLIKTRGQQVTLSCSPISGHRSVSWYQQTPGQGLQFLFEYFSETQRNKGNFPGRFSGRQFSNSRSEMNVSTLELGDSALYLCASSLPTGGDTQYFGPGTRLTVL.

This clonotype was observed a few times. The genes are TRBV6-6 and TRBJ2-3; 10 bases align to TRBD2. The V segment lost 6 bases and the J segment 0 bases; nucleotides outside the gene matches: 3. Germline V gives CDR1 MNHNY, CDR2 SVGAGI (reference sequence). The CDR3 extends over 15 amino acids. CDR3: CASRRAGGSTDTQYF. As DNA, the CDR3 is TGTGCCAGCAGGAGAGCGGGGGGGAGCACAGATACGCAGTATTTT.

This clonotype came up a few times. The genes are TRBV29-1 and TRBJ1-2, with D tentatively TRBD1 (6 bases). The V gene's germline CDR1 is SQVTM and CDR2 ANQGSEA. V was shortened by 0 bases and J by 5 bases, with 16 bases between the two germline ends. This CDR3 has 15 residues. The CDR3 is CSVEDRTVEGYGYTF. In nucleotides, the CDR3 is TGCAGCGTTGAAGACCGGACAGTCGAGGGGTATGGCTACACCTTC.